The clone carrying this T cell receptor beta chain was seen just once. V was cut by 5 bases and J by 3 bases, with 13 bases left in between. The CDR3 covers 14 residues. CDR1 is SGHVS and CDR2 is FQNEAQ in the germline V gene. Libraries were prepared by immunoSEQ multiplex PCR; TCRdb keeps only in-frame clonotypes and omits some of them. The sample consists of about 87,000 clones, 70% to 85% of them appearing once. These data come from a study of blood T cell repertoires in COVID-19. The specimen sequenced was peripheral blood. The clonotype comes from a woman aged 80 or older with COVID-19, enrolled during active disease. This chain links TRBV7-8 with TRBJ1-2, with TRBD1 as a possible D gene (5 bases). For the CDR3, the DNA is TGTGCCAGCAGCCGAGACAGTTTTTACTATGGCTACACCTTC. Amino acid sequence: CASSRDSFYYGYTF.